A single T cell receptor (beta chain) is shown here with its context. Trimming pared 0 bases from V and 8 bases from J, leaving 7 bases between. Germline V lookup: CDR1 MNHEY, CDR2 SVGAGI. The CDR3 is 12 residues long. These data come from a study of blood T cell repertoires in COVID-19. At the level of the study: The United States, Italy and Spain were the sources of the acute and convalescent COVID-19 samples.

The assay was immunoSEQ multiplex PCR, and TCRdb's table has in-frame clones only and misses some. The profile shows roughly 65,000 clones, over 85% of them singletons. The origin of this receptor is a man aged 55 to 69 with acute or convalescent COVID-19. The sample was peripheral blood. This rearrangement joins TRBV6-5 to TRBJ1-2; D uncertain. The CDR3 loop is CASSYSRVGYTF. The CDR3 DNA is TGTGCCAGCAGTTACTCGAGGGTGGGCTACACCTTC.